These 3 T cell receptor beta chains were all obtained from the same sample, sequenced in a study of cytomegalovirus exposure and HLA in healthy donors. This PCR relied on a set of 60 Vbeta primers and 13 Jbeta primers. Using immunoSEQ multiplex PCR, the repertoire was profiled, and TCRdb retains in-frame clones only, with some absent. The repertoire holds roughly 130,000 clones, with roughly 80% as singletons. The specimen sequenced was PBMCs. Source of these receptors: a female donor in good health and CMV-seronegative.

The chain has TRBV5-4 and TRBJ2-7, with 8 nucleotides matching TRBD1. Germline CDR1 SGHNT, CDR2 YYREEE (reference sequence). Trimming cost V 1 base and J 3 bases; bases outside gene matches: 6. The CDR3 extends over 15 amino acids. CDR3 region: CASSLSQGARYEQYF. CDR3 nucleotides: TGTGCCAGCAGCTTGAGTCAGGGGGCCCGCTACGAGCAGTACTTC.

The V gene is TRBV19, the J gene TRBJ1-2; 7 bases align to TRBD1. Per germline, CDR1 LNHDA and CDR2 SQIVND (reference sequence). After removal of 4 bases from V and 5 bases from J, the junction contained 7 bases not matched to a gene. This CDR3 comprises 14 residues. CDR3 sequence: CASSTGTAPYGYTF. In DNA, the CDR3 is TGTGCCAGTAGTACCGGGACAGCGCCTTATGGCTACACCTTC.

This chain uses TRBV18 with TRBJ1-1; 9 bases match TRBD1. Germline V gene sequence: CDR1 KGHSH, CDR2 LQKENI. The CDR3 has 14 residues. Germline trimming cut 6 bases from V and 0 bases from J; bases unmatched to any gene: 2. The CDR3 loop reads CASSGQGLNTEAFF. The CDR3 DNA reads as TGTGCCAGCTCGGGACAGGGACTGAACACTGAAGCTTTCTTT.